A single sample is the source of the 21 T cell receptor beta chains below, sequenced in a study of T cell repertoires in cytomegalovirus infection. TCRdb fed the reads into MiXCR, producing one record per CDR3 protein. The table shows more than 65,000 distinct CDR3 sequences, with more than 40% occurring only once. These receptors are not linked to any known antigen. The sequences come from CD8+ T cells from cultured PBMCs, collected from culture after CMV antigen stimulation. The receptors shown here come from a human donor in good health (CMV status not recorded). Some clones in this sample may be carry-over from other donors' samples.

This clonotype was recorded a few times. Sequence at one end of the junction differs from germline and may be a read error. The rearrangement uses TRBV12-3 or TRBV12-4 and TRBJ1-2; 9 positions agree with TRBD1. CDR3 length: 14 residues. In DNA, the CDR3 is TGTGCCAGCAGCTTAGGACAGGGGAGATATGGCTACACCTTC. Translated, it gives CASSLGQGRYGYTF.

This clonotype was recorded a few times. V usage is TRBV27 and J usage is TRBJ2-3; D remains ambiguous. This CDR3 is built from 12 residues. Trimming removed 5 bases from V and 8 bases from J, with 11 bases in between. CDR1 and CDR2 from the germline V gene are MNHEY and SMNVEV (reference sequence). DNA of the CDR3: TGTGCCAGCAGTCCCCGATCATCTACGCAGTATTTT. This codes for CASSPRSSTQYF.

The rearrangement links TRBV18 to TRBJ1-1; no reliable D call. Trimming pared 7 bases from V and 0 bases from J, leaving 15 bases between. CDR3 length: 15 amino acids. The germline V gene encodes CDR1 KGHSH and CDR2 LQKENI. This CDR3 is CASFEDGTLNTEAFF. DNA for the CDR3: TGTGCCAGCTTCGAGGACGGAACGCTGAACACTGAAGCTTTCTTT.

This clonotype was counted between two and nine times. The chain joins TRBV28 to TRBJ1-1; D call uncertain. V lost 3 bases, J lost 5 bases, and 25 bases lay in between. The CDR3 sequence is 18 residues long. Germline-derived CDR1 and CDR2 are MDHEN and SYDVKM. Written as DNA, the CDR3 is TGTGCCAGCAGTTTGGTGGCTCGATCCCCCACTTTGGGGACTGAAGCTTTCTTT. It translates to CASSLVARSPTLGTEAFF. Supplemented by reference TRBV28 and TRBJ1-1, the full variable domain reads DVKVTQSSRYLVKRTGEKVFLECVQDMDHENMFWYRQDPGLGLRLIYFSYDVKMKEKGDIPEGYSVSREKKERFSLILESASTNQTSMYLCASSLVARSPTLGTEAFFGQGTRLTVV.

This clonotype appeared once. This sequence joins TRBV7-9 and TRBJ1-4, with D perhaps matching TRBD1 (5 bases). This CDR3 is built from 13 residues. Germline V gene sequence: CDR1 SEHNR, CDR2 FQNEAQ (reference sequence). The V end lost 7 bases, the J end lost 4 bases, and 10 bases lay between the germline ends. The CDR3 is CASTDSLNEKLFF. The CDR3 bases are TGTGCCAGCACCGACAGTCTTAATGAAAAACTGTTTTTT.

The chain joins TRBV27 to TRBJ1-1, with D possibly matching TRBD1 (5 bases). The germline V and J ends were trimmed by 2 bases and 4 bases, with 11 bases remaining between them. Germline values: CDR1 MNHEY, CDR2 SMNVEV (reference sequence). The CDR3 has 14 amino acids. The CDR3 is CASSLAGSSTEAFF. The CDR3 coding sequence is TGTGCCAGCAGTTTAGCAGGGTCGAGCACTGAAGCTTTCTTT.

The V call is TRBV5-6, the J call TRBJ1-1, with no clear D. The CDR3 length is 11 residues. V dropped 2 bases and J dropped 4 bases, with 3 bases sitting between them. Germline CDR1 and CDR2: SGHDT and YYEEEE. This chain's CDR3 is CASSFTTEAFF. Here the CDR3 DNA reads TGTGCCAGCAGCTTTACCACTGAAGCTTTCTTT.

Worth noting for this clonotype: One junction end does not reproduce the germline sequence, and a read error may be involved. The chain employs TRBV7-8 and TRBJ1-1; tentatively, D is TRBD1 (6 bases). Germline V gene lookup returns CDR1 SGHVS and CDR2 FQNEAQ. This CDR3 has 12 residues. CDR3 DNA sequence: TGTGCCAGCGGCTTAGGGGGTGGTGAAGCTTTCTTT. Translating gives CASGLGGGEAFF.

There are a few counts of this clonotype. The chain combines TRBV6-1 with TRBJ2-6, with a tentative D call TRBD1 (7 bases). Germline CDR1 MNHNS, CDR2 SASEGT. Trimming took 1 base from V and 4 from J, leaving 14 bases between them. The length of the CDR3 is 17 residues. In nucleotides, the CDR3 is TGTGCCAGCAGTGAAGGGCAGGGGGGTTCCGGGGCCAACGTCCTGACTTTC. It translates to CASSEGQGGSGANVLTF.

The chain uses TRBV7-9 and TRBJ1-1; weak D call: TRBD1 (6 bases). The V end was cut by 6 bases, the J end by 3 bases, with 11 bases between. Germline CDR1 is SEHNR and CDR2 is FQNEAQ (reference sequence). This CDR3 region has 13 residues. CDR3 DNA sequence: TGTGCCAGCAGATATAGGGGGGACACTGAAGCTTTCTTT. Protein product: CASRYRGDTEAFF. The complete variable domain, with remaining parts taken from reference TRBV7-9 and TRBJ1-1, reads DTGVSQNPRHKITKRGQNVTFRCDPISEHNRLYWYRQTLGQGPEFLTYFQNEAQLEKSRLLSDRFSAERPKGSFSTLEIQRTEQGDSAMYLCASRYRGDTEAFFGQGTRLTVV.

V and J are TRBV5-4 and TRBJ2-3; 8 bases match TRBD1. CDR1 and CDR2 (germline): SGHNT, YYREEE (reference sequence). The CDR3 is 16 residues long. The V and J ends lost 3 bases and 3 bases, in that order; junction bases with no gene match: 9. CDR3 protein: CASSSTGGGPTDTQYF. In nucleotides, the CDR3 is TGTGCCAGCAGCTCTACAGGGGGTGGCCCTACAGATACGCAGTATTTT.

The chain combines TRBV11-2 with TRBJ1-5, with a possible D match to TRBD1 (5 bases). V lost 0 bases, J lost 2 bases, and 17 bases lay in between. Germline CDR1 is SGHAT and CDR2 is FQNNGV. The CDR3 spans 18 residues. As DNA, the CDR3 is TGTGCCAGCAGCTTAGATGGAGTCGGCAGGGCCGGCAATCAGCCCCAGCATTTT. Translation gives CASSLDGVGRAGNQPQHF. Together with reference TRBV11-2 and TRBJ1-5, the CDR3 gives the full variable domain: EAGVAQSPRYKIIEKRQSVAFWCNPISGHATLYWYQQILGQGPKLLIQFQNNGVVDDSQLPKDRFSAERLKGVDSTLKIQPAKLEDSAVYLCASSLDGVGRAGNQPQHFGDGTRLSIL.

This chain joins TRBV6-8 and TRBJ2-7, with D tentatively TRBD2 (6 bases). The CDR3 has 14 residues. V was clipped by 4 bases and J by 2 bases, with 12 bases between them. Per the germline V gene, CDR1 is MNHGY and CDR2 is SAAAGT. The DNA for the CDR3 is TGTGCCAGCAGTTTCGGGACTGCGACCTACGAGCAGTACTTC. It translates to CASSFGTATYEQYF.

The V call is TRBV7-9, the J call TRBJ2-5; D gene unclear. Trimming pared 6 bases from V and 5 bases from J, leaving 16 bases between. The CDR3 has 14 residues. In germline, CDR1 is SEHNR, CDR2 FQNEAQ (reference sequence). The CDR3 sequence: CASRSGPVGETQYF. CDR3 nucleotide sequence: TGTGCCAGCAGATCCGGGCCCGTGGGGGAGACCCAGTACTTC.

This clonotype was observed a few times. V usage is TRBV7-9 and J usage is TRBJ2-7; D gene ambiguous. The CDR3 sequence is 12 residues long. With 5 bases removed from V and 0 bases from J, the gap between germline ends came to 5 bases. The V gene's germline CDR1 is SEHNR and CDR2 FQNEAQ (reference sequence). The CDR3 region has the DNA TGTGCCAGCAGCGACCTCTCCTACGAGCAGTACTTC. This sequence encodes CASSDLSYEQYF. The full variable domain, completed using reference TRBV7-9 and TRBJ2-7, is DTGVSQNPRHKITKRGQNVTFRCDPISEHNRLYWYRQTLGQGPEFLTYFQNEAQLEKSRLLSDRFSAERPKGSFSTLEIQRTEQGDSAMYLCASSDLSYEQYFGPGTRLTVT.

The chain employs TRBV27 and TRBJ1-1; D may be TRBD1 (6 bases). Between the trimmed V and J ends, which lost 8 bases and 5 bases, there was a span of 9 bases. CDR1 is MNHEY, CDR2 SMNVEV, per germline (reference sequence). The CDR3 has 11 residues. CDR3 sequence (DNA): TGTGCCAGCTTAGGGGGTACTGAAGCTTTCTTT. Translating it yields CASLGGTEAFF.

The chain uses TRBV28 and TRBJ2-3, with D maybe TRBD1 (6 bases). The CDR3 extends over 15 amino acids. Trimming stripped 3 bases from V and 0 bases from J, with 10 bases between. The germline V gene has CDR1 MDHEN and CDR2 SYDVKM. CDR3 bases: TGTGCCAGCAGTTTTGGGGACACCAGCACAGATACGCAGTATTTT. Residues: CASSFGDTSTDTQYF.

The rearrangement uses TRBV28 and TRBJ2-1; a possible D gene is TRBD2 (5 bases). The V and J ends lost 2 bases and 7 bases respectively, with 12 bases between them. The CDR3 runs to 14 residues. Germline V CDR1 and CDR2: MDHEN, SYDVKM. CDR3 in amino acids: CASSLTRGLNEQFF. CDR3 coding DNA: TGTGCCAGCAGTTTAACCCGAGGGTTGAATGAGCAGTTCTTC. The full variable domain, in which reference TRBV28 and TRBJ2-1 provide the parts outside the CDR3, is DVKVTQSSRYLVKRTGEKVFLECVQDMDHENMFWYRQDPGLGLRLIYFSYDVKMKEKGDIPEGYSVSREKKERFSLILESASTNQTSMYLCASSLTRGLNEQFFGPGTRLTVL.

CDR3 amino acids: CSVEVRGSSYEQYF. The CDR3 DNA sequence: TGCAGCGTTGAAGTAAGGGGAAGCTCCTACGAGCAGTACTTC. The rearrangement joins TRBV29-1 to TRBJ2-7; a possible D gene is TRBD1 (5 bases). The CDR3 contains 14 residues. V shed 1 base and J shed 0 bases, with 10 bases lying between them. Germline-derived CDR1 and CDR2 are SQVTM and ANQGSEA.

The V and J genes are TRBV27 and TRBJ2-7; 10 bases fit TRBD2. Germline-derived CDR1 and CDR2 are MNHEY and SMNVEV (reference sequence). Losses at the gene ends were 2 bases for V and 3 bases for J; bases not matched to a gene: 1. This CDR3 is built from 14 residues. The CDR3 region is CASSLLAGVYEQYF. The DNA of the CDR3 is TGTGCCAGCAGTTTACTAGCGGGAGTCTACGAGCAGTACTTC.

J is TRBJ1-5 and V is TRBV13; no definite D call. Germline values: CDR1 PRHDT, CDR2 FYEKMQ (reference sequence). The CDR3 extends over 12 amino acids. V was trimmed by 5 bases and J by 6 bases, leaving 8 bases between them. The CDR3 DNA follows: TGTGCCAGCAGCGCCTGGGGTCAGCCCCAGCATTTT. Its protein product is CASSAWGQPQHF.